The clone carrying this T cell receptor (beta chain) came up a few times. Its matching antigen is unknown. The data belong to a study of shared clonotypes between healthy human individuals. Study details: A few men and a couple of women, aged 18 to 49, were donors. Study-wide findings and caveats: A handful of donors showed sharing of around 5.3% of naive CD4 clonotypes. Compared with memory subsets, naive subsets generally had larger estimated richness.

The data were produced by immunoSEQ multiplex PCR, yet TCRdb's version contains in-frame clones alone and is incomplete. In the table there are approximately 530,000 clones, about 95% of which are singletons. HIV-negative, healthy adults without recent acute infections or vaccinations were the donors. Trimming stripped 1 base from V and 6 bases from J, with 12 bases between. This CDR3 has 14 residues. Germline CDR1 MDHEN, CDR2 SYDVKM. The receptor comes from a woman aged 30 to 39 in good health. The J gene is TRBJ2-5, the V gene TRBV28; possibly TRBD2 for D (7 bases). Sequenced material: naive CD4+ T cells sorted from blood. This sample's subset: CD45RA+ positively selected. In nucleotides, the CDR3 is TGTGCCAGCAGTTTATCGGGGGGCGAAAAGACCCAGTACTTC. This encodes CASSLSGGEKTQYF. Variable domain in full (rest from reference TRBV28 and TRBJ2-5): DVKVTQSSRYLVKRTGEKVFLECVQDMDHENMFWYRQDPGLGLRLIYFSYDVKMKEKGDIPEGYSVSREKKERFSLILESASTNQTSMYLCASSLSGGEKTQYFGPGTRLLVL.